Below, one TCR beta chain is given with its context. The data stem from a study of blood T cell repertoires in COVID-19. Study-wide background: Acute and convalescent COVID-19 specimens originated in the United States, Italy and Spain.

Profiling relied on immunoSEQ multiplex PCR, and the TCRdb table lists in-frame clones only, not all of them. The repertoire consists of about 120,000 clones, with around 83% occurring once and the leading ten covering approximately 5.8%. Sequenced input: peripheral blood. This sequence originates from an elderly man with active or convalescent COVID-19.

The CDR3 loop reads CASSWGQGDGQPQHF. The CDR3 DNA follows: TGTGCCAGCAGCTGGGGACAGGGGGACGGTCAGCCCCAGCATTTT. The chain combines TRBV7-2 with TRBJ1-5; 11 bases agree with TRBD1. Germline-derived CDR1 and CDR2 are SGHTA and FQGNSA. There are 15 residues in the CDR3. J lost 6 bases, V lost 4 bases, and 5 bases had no gene match.